The 22 T cell receptor beta chains given below trace back to one sample, sequenced in a study of cytomegalovirus exposure and HLA in healthy donors. PCR involved 60 Vbeta and 13 Jbeta primers. TCRdb's table, derived via immunoSEQ multiplex PCR, lists solely in-frame clones and lacks some. The sample yields roughly 45,000 clones, 60% to 85% seen once. Input material: PBMCs. All receptors come from a man aged 25-45 years in good health and CMV-seronegative.

The V call is TRBV4-2, the J call TRBJ2-5, with 9 nucleotides matching TRBD1. The end of the DNA fits TRBJ2-7 better, so the J call may be wrong. CDR3 size: 15 residues. Germline V gene lookup returns CDR1 LGHNA and CDR2 YNFKEQ. This CDR3 is CASSLVTGGSYEQYF. CDR3 bases: TGTGCCAGCAGCCTGGTGACAGGGGGCTCCTACGAGCAGTACTTC.

V usage is TRBV25-1 and J usage is TRBJ1-6, with 8 positions matching TRBD1. Germline V gene lookup returns CDR1 MGHDK and CDR2 SYGVNS. The CDR3 has 14 residues. V trimming: 4 bases; J trimming: 7 bases; junction bases outside the gene matches: 3. The CDR3 spells CASSARTGNSPLHF. CDR3 sequence (DNA): TGTGCCAGCAGTGCGAGGACAGGGAATTCACCCCTCCACTTT.

The gene calls are TRBV7-6 and TRBJ1-3; D ambiguous. The CDR3 totals 14 residues. Deletions cut 8 bases from V and 1 base from J, with 12 bases between. Looked up from germline, CDR1 is SGHVS and CDR2 is FNYEAQ. The DNA for the CDR3 is TGTGCCAGCGGCCCAGACACTTCTGGAAACACCATATATTTT. Translation: CASGPDTSGNTIYF.

The gene calls are TRBV5-4 and TRBJ1-4; TRBD1 matches at 7 bases. V shed 4 bases, J shed 8 bases, and the junction held 5 bases outside the gene matches. Germline V gene data show CDR1 as SGHNT and CDR2 as YYREEE (reference sequence). The CDR3 spans 13 residues. The CDR3: CASSNRGGEKLFF. Here the CDR3 DNA reads TGTGCCAGCAGCAACAGGGGAGGAGAAAAACTGTTTTTT.

This clone occurred once. This sequence joins TRBV7-2 and TRBJ2-7; possible D gene TRBD2, 6 bases. The CDR3 consists of 14 residues. Germline values: CDR1 SGHTA, CDR2 FQGNSA. Trimming took 1 base from V and 6 from J, leaving 13 bases between them. DNA of the CDR3: TGTGCCAGCAGCTTAGTCCTTTTGGGGGGCGAGCAGTACTTC. This gives the protein CASSLVLLGGEQYF.

To note about this clone: Germline and junction disagree at one end, which may indicate a read error. DNA of the CDR3: TGTGCCATAAGTGGGGCTGTCTTGGAGACCCAGTACTTC. Protein sequence: CAISGAVLETQYF. The V call is TRBV10-3, the J call TRBJ2-5, with D possibly being TRBD1 (5 bases). The CDR3 runs to 13 residues. From germline, CDR1 is ENHRY and CDR2 SYGVKD.

The rearrangement links TRBV5-1 to TRBJ2-5; TRBD1 matches at 7 bases. Germline loops: CDR1 SGHRS, CDR2 YFSETQ. The CDR3 has 15 residues. Trimming cost V 0 bases and J 3 bases; bases outside gene matches: 5. This CDR3 reads CASSLVTGTEETQYF. DNA of the CDR3: TGCGCCAGCAGCTTGGTAACCGGGACAGAAGAGACCCAGTACTTC.

The V call is TRBV5-1, the J call TRBJ2-3; D is possibly TRBD2 (5 bases). Trimming took off 2 bases at V and 2 bases at J, with 12 bases between the two ends. The germline CDR1 and CDR2 sequences are SGHRS and YFSETQ. The CDR3 spans 15 residues. CDR3 region: CASSFRGEYTDTQYF. Here the CDR3 DNA reads TGCGCCAGCAGCTTCCGGGGAGAATACACAGATACGCAGTATTTT.

The chain employs TRBV19 and TRBJ2-1, with 9 bases matching TRBD1. This CDR3 spans 17 amino acids. Germline CDR1 and CDR2: LNHDA and SQIVND (reference sequence). With V trimmed by 5 bases and J by 9 bases, 17 bases remained unmatched. As DNA, the CDR3 is TGTGCCAGTAGTGACCCCGCCGGGACAGGGATTTTGGGTGAGCAGTTCTTC. It yields the protein CASSDPAGTGILGEQFF. The whole variable domain, remainder taken from reference TRBV19 and TRBJ2-1, is DGGITQSPKYLFRKEGQNVTLSCEQNLNHDAMYWYRQDPGQGLRLIYYSQIVNDFQKGDIAEGYSVSREKKESFPLTVTSAQKNPTAFYLCASSDPAGTGILGEQFFGPGTRLTVL.

This sequence joins TRBV11-2 and TRBJ2-5; the match to TRBD1 covers 7 bases. Germline trimming cut 3 bases from V and 3 bases from J; bases unmatched to any gene: 10. Germline CDR1 reads SGHAT; CDR2 reads FQNNGV. There are 16 residues in the CDR3. The DNA for the CDR3 is TGTGCCAGCAGCTTCCAACCTGGGACAGCCAAAGAGACCCAGTACTTC. It translates to CASSFQPGTAKETQYF.

The V and J genes are TRBV2 and TRBJ2-7; D is undetermined. Trimming took 2 bases from V and 0 from J, leaving 8 bases between them. CDR1 is SNHLY, CDR2 FYNNEI, per germline. The CDR3 length is 14 residues. The CDR3, as DNA: TGTGCCAGCAGTGAACTATACAGCTCCTACGAGCAGTACTTC. Protein sequence: CASSELYSSYEQYF.

This clone was counted a few times. The J gene is TRBJ2-2, the V gene TRBV19; TRBD1 aligns across 7 bases. There are 16 residues in the CDR3. Trimming at V came to 3 bases and at J to 2 bases, leaving 6 bases not matched to a gene. CDR1 and CDR2 (germline): LNHDA, SQIVND (reference sequence). CDR3 coding DNA: TGTGCCAGTAGTATGCCCAGGGGGACAAACACCGGGGAGCTGTTTTTT. Translated, it gives CASSMPRGTNTGELFF.

The gene calls are TRBV18 and TRBJ2-2, with D perhaps TRBD1 (6 bases). The CDR3 totals 16 residues. Germline CDR1 is KGHSH and CDR2 is LQKENI. Trimming stripped 1 base from V and 2 bases from J, with 11 bases between. DNA of the CDR3: TGTGCCAGCTCACCACAGGAAGGGGGAAACACCGGGGAGCTGTTTTTT. This gives the protein CASSPQEGGNTGELFF.

This chain uses TRBV7-2 with TRBJ2-7; the D gene is possibly TRBD2 (6 bases). The length of the CDR3 is 13 residues. V lost 3 bases to trimming and J lost 7 bases, with 13 bases between them. CDR1 is SGHTA, CDR2 FQGNSA, per germline. In DNA form, the CDR3 reads TGTGCCAGCAGCTTGAGGAGGGGCGGGGAGCAGTACTTC. It yields the protein CASSLRRGGEQYF.

The chain employs TRBV5-4 and TRBJ1-2; possibly TRBD1 for D (5 bases). Germline CDR1 reads SGHNT; CDR2 reads YYREEE (reference sequence). V lost 3 bases, J lost 5 bases, and 17 bases lay in between. This CDR3 region has 15 residues. CDR3 DNA sequence: TGTGCCAGCAGCTCCCAGGGTAGGGTTGGATATGGCTACACCTTC. It specifies CASSSQGRVGYGYTF.

V usage is TRBV2 and J usage is TRBJ2-5, with TRBD1 as a possible D gene (6 bases). CDR3 length equals 14 residues. CDR1 and CDR2 from the germline V gene are SNHLY and FYNNEI. V lost 5 bases and J lost 0, with 10 bases in between. CDR3 coding DNA: TGTGCCAGCAGTAGCTGGACAGACCAAGAGACCCAGTACTTC. It codes for CASSSWTDQETQYF.

V usage is TRBV11-3 and J usage is TRBJ2-1; D may be TRBD1 (5 bases). There are 17 residues in the CDR3. The ends were cut back, 0 bases at V and 0 bases at J, with 12 bases in the middle. Germline CDR1 and CDR2: SGHNT and YENEEA. CDR3 sequence reads: CASSLDGRGSSYNEQFF. The CDR3 nucleotides are TGTGCCAGCAGCTTAGATGGTAGGGGTAGCTCCTACAATGAGCAGTTCTTC.

The V gene is TRBV6-5, the J gene TRBJ1-2, with 7 bases lining up with TRBD1. The germline CDR1 and CDR2 sequences are MNHEY and SVGAGI. V shed 5 bases, J shed 4 bases, and the junction held 7 bases outside the gene matches. The CDR3 has 14 amino acids. The CDR3: CASSPETGLYGYTF. The CDR3 bases are TGTGCCAGCAGTCCAGAGACAGGGCTCTATGGCTACACCTTC.

The V and J genes are TRBV6-5 and TRBJ2-1; 9 positions match TRBD2. This CDR3 comprises 15 residues. CDR1 is MNHEY and CDR2 is SVGAGI in the germline V gene. After removal of 10 bases from V and 10 bases from J, the junction contained 17 bases not matched to a gene. The CDR3 sequence: CATKARLAGSGEQFF. The CDR3 nucleotides read TGTGCCACCAAGGCCCGGCTAGCGGGGTCCGGGGAGCAGTTCTTC.

In this sample, this clone turned up a few times. DNA for the CDR3: TGTGCCAGCAGTTTAAGTGTAGGGTTGGGGAGTCAGGATCAGCCCCAGCATTTT. Translating it yields CASSLSVGLGSQDQPQHF. This sequence joins TRBV28 and TRBJ1-5; unclear D gene. The V gene's germline CDR1 is MDHEN and CDR2 SYDVKM. The CDR3 runs 18 residues. The V gene lost 2 bases and the J gene lost 5 bases, with 22 bases spanning the gap.

V gene TRBV2 combines with J gene TRBJ1-5; D might be TRBD1 (5 bases). This CDR3 comprises 13 residues. The ends were cut back, 5 bases at V and 8 bases at J, with 13 bases in the middle. The germline CDR1 and CDR2 sequences are SNHLY and FYNNEI. CDR3 amino acids: CASSPQGTEPQHF. CDR3 DNA sequence: TGTGCCAGCAGTCCTCAGGGCACGGAGCCCCAGCATTTT.

The chain recombines TRBV29-1 with TRBJ2-5; 7 bases line up with TRBD2. The CDR3 is made up of 12 amino acids. The junction had 4 bases not matched to a gene; V was cut back by 5 bases and J by 4 bases. Germline V gives CDR1 SQVTM, CDR2 ANQGSEA. The CDR3 protein is CSVKRELETQYF. CDR3 nucleotide sequence: TGCAGCGTTAAGCGGGAACTAGAGACCCAGTACTTC.